Listed here are 18 T cell receptor beta chains from one sample, sequenced in a study of blood T cell repertoires in COVID-19. Clones were sequenced by immunoSEQ multiplex PCR, and TCRdb holds only the in-frame ones, with some missing. The repertoire holds nearly 200,000 clones, with 70% to 90% as singletons. Sequenced sample: PBMCs or T cells enriched from blood (not recorded which). These receptors were collected from a woman aged 18-35 years who had recovered from COVID-19.

The J gene is TRBJ1-1, the V gene TRBV14, with D unresolved. V gave up 4 bases and J gave up 5 bases, with 17 bases separating them. This CDR3 spans 15 amino acids. Germline CDR1 SGHDN, CDR2 FVKESK. The CDR3 DNA follows: TGTGCCAGCAGCCTAGAATGGGGAGTTGGGACTGAAGCTTTCTTT. Protein product: CASSLEWGVGTEAFF.

This sequence joins TRBV10-3 and TRBJ1-6, with D perhaps matching TRBD1 (6 bases). The V gene lost 10 bases and the J gene lost 6 bases, with 22 bases spanning the gap. This CDR3 region has 16 residues. Germline CDR1 ENHRY, CDR2 SYGVKD. CDR3 coding DNA: TGTGCCACGTGCGCAGAAAGGGGGGGATTTAATTCACCCCTCCACTTT. The encoded protein is CATCAERGGFNSPLHF.

As to this clone: Distinct nucleotide sequences in the sample also encode this CDR3. This rearrangement joins TRBV7-9 to TRBJ2-5, with D perhaps matching TRBD2 (7 bases). Germline CDR1 reads SEHNR; CDR2 reads FQNEAQ (reference sequence). V dropped 3 bases and J dropped 1 base, with 9 bases sitting between them. This CDR3 is 14 amino acids long. The CDR3 nucleotides read TGTGCCAGCAGCTTGGGAGGGGGCCAAGAGACCCAGTACTTC. This translates into CASSLGGGQETQYF.

V usage is TRBV9 and J usage is TRBJ2-1, with 7 nucleotides matching TRBD2. The CDR3 sequence is 16 residues long. Looked up from germline, CDR1 is SGDLS and CDR2 is YYNGEE. Trimming removed 4 bases from V and 5 bases from J; junction bases left unmatched: 12. The CDR3 sequence is CASSIRQRGGNNEQFF. As DNA, the CDR3 is TGTGCCAGCAGCATTAGGCAGCGGGGTGGGAACAATGAGCAGTTCTTC.

The chain joins TRBV23-1 to TRBJ1-2; 9 bases align to TRBD1. TRBV23-1 has ORF status, its function being uncertain. With 6 bases clipped from V and 2 bases from J, the junction kept 7 bases outside the gene matches. The CDR3 loop spans 15 amino acids. The CDR3 here is CASSIRTGDNYGYTF. In DNA form, the CDR3 reads TGCGCCAGCAGCATAAGGACAGGGGACAACTATGGCTACACCTTC.

V usage is TRBV5-5 and J usage is TRBJ1-6; D gene ambiguous. Trimming cost V 0 bases and J 9 bases, with 19 bases left between them. The CDR3 consists of 17 residues. Per germline, CDR1 SGHKS and CDR2 YYEKEE (reference sequence). CDR3 DNA sequence: TGTGCCAGCAGCTTGGAAGCGGGTGTGAGGGTCAGTTCACCCCTCCACTTT. This gives the protein CASSLEAGVRVSSPLHF.

This chain joins TRBV4-1 and TRBJ1-2; perhaps TRBD1 as D (5 bases). V dropped 1 base and J dropped 1 base, with 10 bases sitting between them. The CDR3 is 15 amino acids. CDR1 and CDR2 (germline): MGHRA, YSYEKL. The chain's CDR3 is CASSQGFGGNYGYTF. DNA for the CDR3: TGCGCCAGCAGCCAAGGTTTCGGGGGTAACTATGGCTACACCTTC.

This rearrangement joins TRBV11-1 to TRBJ1-1; perhaps TRBD1 as D (6 bases). Germline assignment: CDR1 SGHAT and CDR2 FQDESV (reference sequence). This CDR3 is 9 amino acids long. Trimming took 5 bases from V and 13 from J, leaving 8 bases between them. The CDR3 sequence is CASSEQGFF. The CDR3 DNA reads as TGTGCCAGCAGCGAACAGGGTTTCTTT.

The genes are TRBV2 and TRBJ1-1; D is possibly TRBD1 (5 bases). The V end was cut by 7 bases, the J end by 4 bases, with 25 bases between. The V gene's germline CDR1 is SNHLY and CDR2 FYNNEI. The CDR3 covers 17 residues. In nucleotides, the CDR3 is TGTGCCAGCACATACCACCCAGGCGGGGGGACGAGCACTGAAGCTTTCTTT. It yields the protein CASTYHPGGGTSTEAFF.

The chain links TRBV5-4 to TRBJ2-2; D may be TRBD2 (7 bases). The CDR3 is 14 amino acids. V was shortened by 9 bases and J by 9 bases, with 21 bases between the two germline ends. CDR1 SGHNT and CDR2 YYREEE come from the germline V gene (reference sequence). CDR3 in DNA: TGTGCCACCACCTGGGGGGGGGCATCGAGGGAGCTGTTTTTT. Translating it yields CATTWGGASRELFF. The full variable domain, with the rest looked up from reference TRBV5-4 and TRBJ2-2, is ETGVTQSPTHLIKTRGQQVTLRCSSQSGHNTVSWYQQALGQGPQFIFQYYREEENGRGNFPPRFSGLQFPNYSSELNVNALELDDSALYLCATTWGGASRELFFGEGSRLTVL.

The chain has TRBV10-3 and TRBJ1-2; tentative D call: TRBD1 (5 bases). CDR3 length: 16 residues. V gave up 8 bases and J gave up 2 bases, with 21 bases separating them. Germline loops: CDR1 ENHRY, CDR2 SYGVKD. CDR3 residues: CAIQAAGEPQNYGYTF. The DNA for the CDR3 is TGTGCCATCCAGGCGGCGGGGGAACCCCAAAACTATGGCTACACCTTC.

The rearrangement links TRBV7-9 to TRBJ1-3; unclear D gene. Germline V gene data show CDR1 as SEHNR and CDR2 as FQNEAQ (reference sequence). V lost 4 bases to trimming and J lost 9 bases, with 13 bases between them. This CDR3 spans 13 amino acids. The CDR3 reads CASSSRESSTIYF. DNA of the CDR3: TGTGCCAGCAGCTCCCGAGAGTCGTCCACCATATATTTT. The complete variable domain, with remaining parts taken from reference TRBV7-9 and TRBJ1-3, reads DTGVSQNPRHKITKRGQNVTFRCDPISEHNRLYWYRQTLGQGPEFLTYFQNEAQLEKSRLLSDRFSAERPKGSFSTLEIQRTEQGDSAMYLCASSSRESSTIYFGEGSWLTVV.

The chain employs TRBV10-3 and TRBJ2-1; D possibly corresponds to TRBD2 (5 bases). CDR3 length equals 15 residues. Germline CDR1 and CDR2: ENHRY and SYGVKD. The ends were cut back, 8 bases at V and 1 base at J, with 15 bases in the middle. The CDR3 nucleotides are TGTGCCATCGGGCGGGTTGCCAGGTCCTACAATGAGCAGTTCTTC. It is translated as CAIGRVARSYNEQFF.

V and J are TRBV12-3 or TRBV12-4 and TRBJ1-1, with D unclear. Trimming cost V 2 bases and J 4 bases, with 8 bases left between them. The CDR3 has 13 residues. The CDR3 coding sequence is TGTGCCAGCAGTTTATATACGGGCACTGAAGCTTTCTTT. It specifies CASSLYTGTEAFF.

This chain uses TRBV28 with TRBJ1-5, with D unresolved. V lost 0 bases to trimming and J lost 4 bases, with 25 bases between them. The germline CDR1 and CDR2 sequences are MDHEN and SYDVKM. This CDR3 has 20 residues. The CDR3 bases are TGTGCCAGCAGTTTATGCATCGGTTGGGCAGCTGTTGGTTGTAATCAGCCCCAGCATTTT. This codes for CASSLCIGWAAVGCNQPQHF. Full variable domain (remainder filled in from reference TRBV28 and TRBJ1-5): DVKVTQSSRYLVKRTGEKVFLECVQDMDHENMFWYRQDPGLGLRLIYFSYDVKMKEKGDIPEGYSVSREKKERFSLILESASTNQTSMYLCASSLCIGWAAVGCNQPQHFGDGTRLSIL.

The chain links TRBV19 to TRBJ1-2; D is perhaps TRBD1 (5 bases). The CDR3 has 14 residues. V was trimmed by 3 bases and J by 2 bases, leaving 10 bases between them. Germline loops: CDR1 LNHDA, CDR2 SQIVND (reference sequence). CDR3 residues: CASSIEAGNYGYTF. The CDR3 DNA reads TGTGCCAGTAGTATCGAGGCAGGGAACTATGGCTACACCTTC.

The chain couples TRBV2 to TRBJ1-6; unclear D gene. The CDR3 contains 15 residues. Trimming removed 4 bases from V and 7 bases from J, with 14 bases in between. Per the germline V gene, CDR1 is SNHLY and CDR2 is FYNNEI. CDR3 nucleotides: TGTGCCAGCAGTGTCATCACAGTTGCGAATTCACCCCTCCACTTT. This sequence encodes CASSVITVANSPLHF.

This clone turned up a few times. The chain has TRBV6-5 and TRBJ1-4; D is perhaps TRBD1 (5 bases). CDR1 MNHEY and CDR2 SVGAGI come from the germline V gene. V was shortened by 2 bases and J by 3 bases, with 10 bases between the two germline ends. This CDR3 is 15 amino acids long. CDR3 sequence: CASSYDWGPNEKLFF. The CDR3 nucleotides read TGTGCCAGCAGTTACGACTGGGGCCCTAATGAAAAACTGTTTTTT.